A selection of T cell receptor beta chains follows, all from one sample in a study of response to subunit inactivated influenza vaccine. TCRdb fed the RT-PCR reads into MiXCR, producing one record per CDR3 protein. This table holds about 580,000 distinct CDR3 sequences, 13% to 15% found once. The sequencing used PBMCs from blood, collected 12 days after vaccination. All receptors derive from a man aged 50 or older who received an inactivated influenza vaccine. CDR3s include the opening cysteine and the closing phenylalanine or tryptophan. Each record gives: CDR3 length, J gene, D gene, V gene, clone size, CDR3 protein, CDR3 DNA. The D gene is left open where the match is weak. The size entry is marked missing in some rows and otherwise reads once, few, many or a size class.

14	TRBJ1-2	TRBD1	TRBV7-8	few	CASSSNRGEGGYTF	TGTGCCAGCAGCTCCAACAGGGGAGAAGGTGGCTACACCTTC
14	TRBJ2-1	.	TRBV6-5	.	CASSYRVSYNEQFF	TGTGCCAGCAGTTACCGGGTCTCTTACAATGAGCAGTTCTTC
16	TRBJ1-5	.	TRBV7-8	few	CASSWSTQGGNQPQHF	TGTGCCAGCAGCTGGTCGACTCAGGGAGGCAATCAGCCCCAGCATTTT
15	TRBJ2-5	TRBD2	TRBV30	.	CPWSVGAGDKETQYF	TGTCCCTGGAGTGTTGGAGCGGGGGATAAAGAGACCCAGTACTTC
15	TRBJ2-1	.	TRBV5-5	few	CASSLQPYLGNDLFF	TGTGCCAGCAGCTTGCAGCCTTACTTGGGGAATGATTTGTTCTTC
16	TRBJ2-1	.	TRBV24-1	.	CATSDLGGSNYNEQFF	TGTGCCACCAGTGATTTGGGAGGGTCGAACTACAATGAGCAGTTCTTC
12	TRBJ1-1	.	TRBV20-1	many	CSASQTNTEAFF	TGCAGTGCTAGTCAGACGAACACTGAAGCTTTCTTT
16	TRBJ1-2	.	TRBV4-1	few	CASSQGAGASDYGYTF	TGCGCCAGCAGCCAAGGGGCAGGGGCGAGCGACTATGGCTACACCTTC
16	TRBJ2-6	TRBD1	TRBV6-2/TRBV6-3	.	CASSDRRGFGANVLTF	TGTGCCAGCAGCGACCGCAGGGGGTTTGGGGCCAACGTCCTGACTTTC
19	TRBJ2-1	TRBD2	TRBV5-1	.	CASSLALAGRLAAYNEQFF	TGCGCCAGCAGCTTGGCTCTAGCGGGTCGACTAGCGGCCTACAATGAGCAGTTCTTC
18	TRBJ2-6	.	TRBV20-1	.	CSARDDRWGGSGANVLTF	TGCAGTGCTAGAGACGACAGGTGGGGAGGGTCTGGGGCCAACGTCCTGACTTTC
18	TRBJ2-1	TRBD2	TRBV2	.	CASRVPIQLAGEGNEQFF	TGTGCCAGCAGGGTACCGATCCAACTAGCGGGAGAGGGCAATGAGCAGTTCTTC
14	TRBJ1-4	.	TRBV29-1	.	CSVALRDRGEKLFF	TGCAGCGTTGCCCTCCGGGACCGAGGAGAAAAACTGTTTTTT
14	TRBJ1-4	TRBD1	TRBV7-2	many	CASSSRTGDEKLFF	TGTGCCAGCAGCTCCAGGACAGGGGACGAAAAACTGTTTTTT
13	TRBJ2-3	.	TRBV24-1	few	CATSDSGWDTQYF	TGTGCCACCAGTGATTCAGGGTGGGATACGCAGTATTTT
13	TRBJ1-2	.	TRBV7-9	few	CASSPSPAGGYTF	TGTGCCAGCAGCCCGAGTCCGGCCGGGGGCTACACCTTC
14	TRBJ1-4	.	TRBV12-3/TRBV12-4	many	CASSFLTRPEKLFF	TGTGCCAGCAGTTTTTTAACCAGACCAGAAAAACTGTTTTTT
14	TRBJ2-7	.	TRBV12-3/TRBV12-4	many	CASTPRLKGHEQYF	TGTGCCAGCACTCCCCGCCTTAAGGGGCACGAGCAGTACTTC
14	TRBJ2-2	.	TRBV13	.	CASSPQGFTGELFF	TGTGCCAGCAGCCCACAGGGATTCACCGGGGAGCTGTTTTTT
14	TRBJ2-1	TRBD2	TRBV20-1	many	CSASSGRTLAEQFF	TGCAGTGCTTCTAGCGGGAGGACCTTGGCTGAGCAGTTCTTC
15	TRBJ2-4	.	TRBV6-2/TRBV6-3	.	CASVRDNLAKNIQYF	TGTGCCAGCGTACGGGATAACTTAGCCAAAAACATTCAGTACTTC
14	TRBJ2-1	.	TRBV25-1	few	CASSEGRGSNEQFF	TGTGCCAGCAGTGAGGGACGGGGGAGCAATGAGCAGTTCTTC
13	TRBJ2-3	.	TRBV5-1	.	CASSAGSADTQYF	TGCGCCAGCAGCGCAGGATCGGCAGATACGCAGTATTTT
14	TRBJ2-7	.	TRBV6-2/TRBV6-3	.	CASSRPTDYYEQYF	TGTGCCAGCAGCAGACCGACAGACTACTACGAGCAGTACTTC
15	TRBJ2-7	.	TRBV4-3	few	CASSQSFESSYEQYF	TGCGCCAGCAGCCAGTCTTTCGAGAGCTCCTACGAGCAGTACTTC
17	TRBJ2-3	TRBD1	TRBV5-1	few	CASSLGLLGQGSDTQYF	TGCGCCAGCAGCCTAGGATTACTGGGACAGGGGTCAGATACGCAGTATTTT
14	TRBJ1-2	.	TRBV3-1	few	CASSRGSLNYGYTF	TGTGCCAGCAGCCGGGGGTCCCTTAACTATGGCTACACCTTC
16	TRBJ2-7	TRBD2	TRBV3-1	few	CASSPRTSGGPYEQYF	TGTGCCAGCAGCCCAAGGACTAGCGGGGGGCCCTACGAGCAGTACTTC
15	TRBJ2-1	TRBD1	TRBV7-6	few	CASSYMTGSYNEQFF	TGTGCCAGCAGCTATATGACAGGGAGCTACAATGAGCAGTTCTTC
15	TRBJ2-1	TRBD1	TRBV7-9	few	CASSSATTGDNEQFF	TGTGCCAGCAGCTCAGCTACGACAGGGGACAATGAGCAGTTCTTC
14	TRBJ2-3	.	TRBV9	.	CASSPPFSTDTQYF	TGTGCCAGCAGCCCCCCGTTTAGCACAGATACGCAGTATTTT
15	TRBJ2-1	.	TRBV3-1	.	CASSQPEASYNEQFF	TGTGCCAGCAGCCAACCGGAAGCCTCCTACAATGAGCAGTTCTTC
15	TRBJ2-7	.	TRBV6-2/TRBV6-3	.	CASSYDKGSSYEQYF	TGTGCCAGCAGTTACGACAAGGGAAGCTCCTACGAGCAGTACTTC
15	TRBJ2-1	.	TRBV7-6	many	CASSLTGRTNNEQFF	TGTGCCAGCAGCTTAACAGGGAGAACTAACAATGAGCAGTTCTTC
15	TRBJ2-5	.	TRBV5-1	few	CASRQAGGGQETQYF	TGCGCCAGCCGACAGGCCGGAGGGGGGCAAGAGACCCAGTACTTC
15	TRBJ2-7	TRBD1	TRBV7-2	few	CASSLPDRGKYEQYF	TGTGCCAGCAGCCTCCCCGACAGGGGCAAATACGAGCAGTACTTC
15	TRBJ2-4	TRBD2	TRBV7-2	.	CASSLGSGGGNIQYF	TGTGCCAGCAGCTTAGGGTCGGGAGGGGGTAACATTCAGTACTTC
16	TRBJ2-7	.	TRBV3-1	few	CASSPDVGRIPYEQYF	TGTGCCAGCAGCCCCGATGTTGGGAGGATCCCCTACGAGCAGTACTTC
14	TRBJ2-3	.	TRBV10-3	few	CAISESASTDTQYF	TGTGCCATCAGTGAGTCAGCTAGCACAGATACGCAGTATTTT
18	TRBJ2-4	TRBD2	TRBV5-1	few	CASTSGLAGKGAKNIQYF	TGCGCCAGCACCTCGGGACTAGCGGGAAAAGGAGCCAAAAACATTCAGTACTTC
15	TRBJ1-2	.	TRBV9	.	CASSVEPGLDYGYTF	TGTGCCAGCAGCGTAGAGCCGGGGTTGGACTATGGCTACACCTTC
16	TRBJ2-3	.	TRBV11-2	.	CASSNTYWTNTDTQYF	TGTGCCAGCAGCAATACCTACTGGACTAACACAGATACGCAGTATTTT
14	TRBJ2-7	.	TRBV5-5	few	CASSLDVSLYEQYF	TGTGCCAGCAGCTTGGACGTGAGTCTCTACGAGCAGTACTTC